Listed below are T cell receptor beta chains from one sample, sequenced in a study of T cell responses to AZD1222 COVID-19 vaccine. The table came from immunoSEQ multiplex PCR; TCRdb's copy has only in-frame clones and leaves some out. The table includes approximately 260,000 clones, approximately 93% detected once. Sequencing used peripheral blood, obtained on day 0 of AZD1222 vaccination. The source is an adult in good health. CDR3s include the opening cysteine and the closing phenylalanine or tryptophan. The D gene is left open where the match is weak. Size values are once, few and many counts, or a class for expanded clones, and some rows have none.

V: TRBV30
size: -
D: -
J: TRBJ2-7
DNA: TGTGCCTGGAGTGTACAGGTGGGGAGATCCGCTAACGAGCAGTACTTC
CDR3: CAWSVQVGRSANEQYF

V: TRBV5-3
size: -
D: -
J: TRBJ1-2
DNA: TGTGCCAGAAGCTTGGCCAGGGTGACCTATGGCTACACCTTC
CDR3: CARSLARVTYGYTF

V: TRBV9
size: -
D: -
J: TRBJ2-2
DNA: TGTGCCAGCAGCCCACAAGAAGCGGGCGGGACCGGGGAGCTGTTTTTT
CDR3: CASSPQEAGGTGELFF

V: TRBV19
size: once
D: -
J: TRBJ2-5
DNA: TGTGCCAGTAGTATAGGGGGAGTACCCTTCCAAGAGACCCAGTACTTC
CDR3: CASSIGGVPFQETQYF

V: TRBV9
size: -
D: -
J: TRBJ1-2
DNA: TGTGCCAGCAGCGAAACAGGGCTGAACTATGGCTACACCTTC
CDR3: CASSETGLNYGYTF

V: TRBV4-2
size: -
D: -
J: TRBJ2-1
DNA: TGTGCCAGCAGCCAAGATAGTAGCTCCTACAATGAGCAGTTCTTC
CDR3: CASSQDSSSYNEQFF

V: TRBV27
size: -
D: -
J: TRBJ1-3
DNA: TGTGCCAGCAGTTTGACCTGGGAGGGAGGGGCTGGAAACACCATATATTTT
CDR3: CASSLTWEGGAGNTIYF

V: TRBV6-5
size: -
D: -
J: TRBJ1-2
DNA: TGTGCCAGTCTCCGATCGAATACCTATGGCTACACCTTC
CDR3: CASLRSNTYGYTF

V: TRBV27
size: -
D: -
J: TRBJ1-5
DNA: TGTGCCAGCAGTTTATCAACAGGGCCCAATCAGCCCCAGCATTTT
CDR3: CASSLSTGPNQPQHF

V: TRBV7-3
size: -
D: -
J: TRBJ1-1
DNA: TGTGCCAGCAGCTTATACAGGGACACTGAAGCTTTCTTT
CDR3: CASSLYRDTEAFF

V: TRBV13
size: -
D: TRBD2
J: TRBJ2-5
DNA: TGTGCCAGCAGCTCTTTTAGCGGGTCGCTTAGGGAGACCCAGTACTTC
CDR3: CASSSFSGSLRETQYF

V: TRBV2
size: -
D: TRBD2
J: TRBJ2-7
DNA: TGTGCCAGCAGCCTGACTAGCGGCTACGAGCAGTACTTC
CDR3: CASSLTSGYEQYF

V: TRBV2
size: -
D: -
J: TRBJ2-3
DNA: TGTGCCAGCAGTGTTGCGATGGGGACAGATACGCAGTATTTT
CDR3: CASSVAMGTDTQYF

V: TRBV23-1
size: once
D: TRBD1
J: TRBJ2-1
DNA: TGCGCCAGCAGTCAGGCAGACAGGGAGAATGAGCAGTTCTTC
CDR3: CASSQADRENEQFF

V: TRBV24-1
size: -
D: -
J: TRBJ2-2
DNA: TGTGCCACCAGTGATCCAGGGTTACCCGGGGAGCTGTTTTTT
CDR3: CATSDPGLPGELFF

V: TRBV4-1
size: -
D: -
J: TRBJ1-4
DNA: TGCGCCAGCAGGCGCTTAGGGGGAAAGGATGAAAAACTGTTTTTT
CDR3: CASRRLGGKDEKLFF

V: TRBV28
size: -
D: -
J: TRBJ1-4
DNA: TGTGCCAGCAGTGGGACGTCCGGGACGCGGGCCTTGGAGAATGAAAAACTGTTTTTT
CDR3: CASSGTSGTRALENEKLFF

V: TRBV28
size: -
D: -
J: TRBJ2-6
DNA: TGTGCCAGCACACGTGGGGTTTTAAGGTCTGGGGCCAACGTCCTGACTTTC
CDR3: CASTRGVLRSGANVLTF

V: TRBV9
size: -
D: TRBD1
J: TRBJ2-3
DNA: TGTGCCAGCAGCGTAGGGGACAGGGGCACAGATACGCAGTATTTT
CDR3: CASSVGDRGTDTQYF

V: TRBV5-1
size: -
D: -
J: TRBJ2-7
DNA: TGCGCCAGCAGCGGGGACGTGAGCTCCTACGAGCAGTACTTC
CDR3: CASSGDVSSYEQYF

V: TRBV10-3
size: -
D: -
J: TRBJ1-1
DNA: TGTGCCATCAGTCGGACGGAGAACACTGAAGCTTTCTTT
CDR3: CAISRTENTEAFF

V: TRBV19
size: -
D: -
J: TRBJ2-3
DNA: TGTGCCAGTACCCTCCGTGGGGGAATGAGCACAGATACGCAGTATTTT
CDR3: CASTLRGGMSTDTQYF

V: TRBV3-1/TRBV3-2
size: -
D: -
J: TRBJ2-7
DNA: TGTGCCAGCAGCCAAGAGGCAGGGGAAAGCGAGCAGTACTTC
CDR3: CASSQEAGESEQYF

V: TRBV19
size: -
D: -
J: TRBJ1-3
DNA: TGTGCCAGTAGTCGGACTGCGAGCTCTGGAAACACCATATATTTT
CDR3: CASSRTASSGNTIYF

V: TRBV5-1
size: -
D: -
J: TRBJ2-7
DNA: TGCGCCAGCAGCCCCGGACAAGGATTCTACGAGCAGTACTTC
CDR3: CASSPGQGFYEQYF

V: TRBV18
size: few
D: -
J: TRBJ2-1
DNA: TGTGCCAGCTCACCAAAAGATGAGCAGTTCTTC
CDR3: CASSPKDEQFF

V: TRBV25-1
size: -
D: -
J: TRBJ1-2
DNA: TGTGCCAGCAGTGAATCGGGATCTTATGGCTACACCTTC
CDR3: CASSESGSYGYTF

V: TRBV27
size: -
D: TRBD2
J: TRBJ2-1
DNA: TGTGCCAGCAGTCCCGGACTAGCGGGCGAGCAGTTCTTC
CDR3: CASSPGLAGEQFF

V: TRBV5-8
size: -
D: -
J: TRBJ2-6
DNA: TGTGCCAGCAGCTTGGTGGGTCAGAATGGGGCCAACGTCCTGACTTTC
CDR3: CASSLVGQNGANVLTF

V: TRBV7-2
size: -
D: -
J: TRBJ2-3
DNA: TGTGCCAGCAGCCTAAGCCCCACAGATACGCAGTATTTT
CDR3: CASSLSPTDTQYF